Listed below are T cell receptor beta chains from one sample, sequenced in a study of regulatory T cells in long-lasting Graves disease. In TCRdb, the multiplex PCR reads were re-called with MiXCR into one record per CDR3 protein. The data contain 450,000 or so distinct CDR3 sequences, 22% of them singletons. The sample was peripheral blood mononuclear cells (PBMCs), taken when the disease was refractory, from a patient treated with antithyroid drugs. These receptors originate from a female donor with Graves disease. The CDR3 runs from the conserved cysteine through the conserved F or W.

v_gene: TRBV29-1; CDR3aa: CSVDRGVSTEAFF
v_gene: TRBV2; CDR3aa: CASSEARVGLAEAFF
v_gene: TRBV24-1; CDR3aa: CATSELLGYGYTF
v_gene: TRBV5-6; CDR3aa: CASSSLNRGEAFF
v_gene: TRBV20-1; CDR3aa: CSATIPGLALDEQYF
v_gene: TRBV6-1; CDR3aa: CASTSGGTANYGYTF
v_gene: TRBV6-5; CDR3aa: CASSYSAYSPLHF
v_gene: TRBV28; CDR3aa: CASGGSEQYF
v_gene: TRBV28; CDR3aa: CASRSWGQGPETQYF
v_gene: TRBV12-3/TRBV12-4; CDR3aa: CASSKTGTNYGYTF
v_gene: TRBV28; CDR3aa: CASSLSLPPYGYTF
v_gene: TRBV11-2; CDR3aa: CASTQGQEAFF
v_gene: TRBV3-1; CDR3aa: CASSQGAVVSYEQYF
v_gene: TRBV29-1; CDR3aa: CSVDLKEYGYTF
v_gene: TRBV7-8; CDR3aa: CASSLAVSSDNTEAFF
v_gene: TRBV12-3/TRBV12-4; CDR3aa: CASSEVGVGELFF